This T cell receptor (beta chain) was documented in a study of graft-versus-host responses after intestinal transplantation. Looking at the study overall: The study gave all recipients anti-thymocyte globulin induction, then tacrolimus and steroids for approximately three years. General study points: GvH clones detected in recipient marrow included some appearing first in ileum or blood.

The CDR3 has 12 amino acids. The germline CDR1 and CDR2 sequences are SEHNR and FQNEAQ (reference sequence). Trimming removed 1 base at V and 15 bases at J, with 13 bases between. Sequenced by immunoSEQ multiplex PCR; TCRdb stores in-frame clones only, minus some. The table shows 45,000 or so clones, with roughly 90% occurring only once. This clone was counted once. Its antigen remains unknown. This rearrangement joins TRBV7-9 to TRBJ2-1; D is undetermined. Here the sequenced sample was PBMCs, taken 524 days after transplant. This receptor was taken from a human patient who received an intestinal transplant, so some T cells may come from the graft donor. The CDR3 nucleotides are TGTGCCAGCAGCTTAGTACTCTACGATGGGTTCTTC. Protein sequence: CASSLVLYDGFF.